This T cell receptor (beta chain) comes out of a study of OX40 agonist ivuxolimab in advanced cancers. General study points: There was clonal expansion of CD4+ and CD8+ blood T cells by week 6 at 0.1 to 3.0 mg/kg.

Assay: immunoSEQ multiplex PCR; the TCRdb copy retains only in-frame clones and omits some. The data hold roughly 53,000 clones, with 70% to 90% observed a single time. On this clone: The antigen remains undetermined.

The CDR3 is 13 amino acids. CDR1 and CDR2 from the germline V gene are MNHNY and SVGAGI (reference sequence). The V and J ends lost 7 bases and 0 bases respectively, with 7 bases between them. This TCR derives from an adult with an advanced solid tumor such as melanoma, head and neck, liver or kidney cancer. The chain joins TRBV6-6 to TRBJ1-5; possible D gene TRBD1, 6 bases. Here the sequenced sample was CD4+ or CD8+ T cells sorted from blood, taken in a trial of the OX40 agonist ivuxolimab. CDR3 amino acids: CASTDSSNQPQHF. The CDR3 coding sequence is TGTGCCAGCACGGACAGTAGCAATCAGCCCCAGCATTTT.